This T cell receptor beta chain was captured in a study of T cell responses to AZD1222 COVID-19 vaccine. Findings of the study overall: In the spike-specific TCR repertoire, nearly half reportedly target unmutated variant regions. Spike-specific TCR breadth rose after two AZD1222 doses, and depth rose as well. Females outnumbered males among donors, who were mostly white British; clonal diversity was possibly underestimated.

CDR1 is SGHNT and CDR2 is YYREEE in the germline V gene (reference sequence). CDR3 length: 17 residues. Trimming stripped 0 bases from V and 4 bases from J, with 17 bases between. Regarding this clone: Antigen: not known.

TCRdb's copy holds only in-frame clones and misses some; the assay was immunoSEQ multiplex PCR. The sample has more than 150,000 clones, 75% to 90% seen once; the top ten hold just under 7%. This TCR was sampled from an adult who had recovered from COVID-19. The V gene is TRBV5-4, the J gene TRBJ1-3; D may be TRBD1 (6 bases). The sequences come from peripheral blood, collected after recovery from COVID-19. This CDR3 reads CASSLEGRGTLGNTIYF. The CDR3, as DNA: TGTGCCAGCAGCTTGGAGGGGAGGGGGACCCTCGGAAACACCATATATTTT.